The 9 T cell receptor beta chains presented below share a single source sample, sequenced in a study of HIV-infected patients and healthy controls. Alpha and beta constant-region primers primed reverse transcription of around 550 ng RNA. Each of the alpha and beta chains got its own library through chain-specific third strand synthesis with indices. Using its own MiXCR run on the 5' RACE reads, TCRdb lists one record per CDR3 protein. The sample lists some 12,000 distinct CDR3 sequences; around 9.3% were seen once. All unsorted peripheral T cells were captured because whole blood was used without fractionation. The specimen was blood, collected before antiretroviral therapy. The receptors derive from an adult with HIV infection. The donor label of this sample is uncertain.

The chain recombines TRBV28 with TRBJ2-7, with D maybe TRBD1 (7 bases). This CDR3 spans 15 amino acids. V shed 4 bases and J shed 9 bases, with 22 bases lying between them. CDR1 MDHEN and CDR2 SYDVKM come from the germline V gene. The CDR3 DNA follows: TGTGCCAGCAGTTCTCGGCCTTCCCAGGGGGGTAGGCAGTACTTC. This sequence encodes CASSSRPSQGGRQYF.

This clonotype was counted ten times or more. The CDR3 loop reads CASSLSVGGTGNQPQHF. The CDR3 nucleotides read TGTGCCAGCAGCTTATCTGTCGGAGGGACAGGCAATCAGCCCCAGCATTTT. The chain joins TRBV7-2 to TRBJ1-5; 7 bases are a match to TRBD1. CDR1 and CDR2 (germline): SGHTA, FQGNSA. CDR3 length: 17 amino acids. Trimming cost V 2 bases and J 2 bases; bases outside gene matches: 9.

This clonotype was seen at least ten times. The J gene is TRBJ2-7, the V gene TRBV4-3; D uncertain. The V end was cut by 0 bases, the J end by 6 bases, with 15 bases between. CDR1 and CDR2 (germline): LGHNA, YSLEER. There are 15 residues in the CDR3. The CDR3 protein is CASSQERRPTGEQYF. CDR3 bases: TGCGCCAGCAGCCAAGAACGGCGGCCGACGGGCGAGCAGTACTTC.

By share, this clonotype ranks as medium-sized. J is TRBJ1-1 and V is TRBV18; D remains ambiguous. V was shortened by 6 bases and J by 5 bases, with 10 bases between the two germline ends. Germline V gene data show CDR1 as KGHSH and CDR2 as LQKENI. CDR3 length equals 12 residues. The CDR3 sequence: CASSLDGTEAFF. CDR3 nucleotide sequence: TGTGCCAGCTCCCTGGACGGTACTGAAGCTTTCTTT.

This clonotype has at least ten counts. The V and J genes are TRBV11-3 and TRBJ2-3, with 8 bases fitting TRBD1. With 5 bases clipped from V and 5 bases from J, the junction kept 6 bases outside the gene matches. CDR3 length equals 14 residues. The germline CDR1 and CDR2 sequences are SGHNT and YENEEA. CDR3 loop: CASSRQGAIDTQYF. CDR3 DNA sequence: TGTGCCAGCAGCCGTCAGGGGGCTATAGATACGCAGTATTTT.

The chain couples TRBV7-8 to TRBJ2-5; 8 nucleotides match TRBD1. CDR1 SGHVS and CDR2 FQNEAQ come from the germline V gene. The CDR3 contains 17 residues. The junction had 15 bases not matched to a gene; V was cut back by 5 bases and J by 4 bases. Written as DNA, the CDR3 is TGTGCCAGCAGCGGATGGGACAGGCCAAGGGGGCCAGAGACCCAGTACTTC. Translation: CASSGWDRPRGPETQYF.

This clonotype occurred a few times. V gene TRBV30 combines with J gene TRBJ2-7, with D maybe TRBD2 (5 bases). The germline gives CDR1 GTSNPN, CDR2 SVGIG (reference sequence). The V and J ends lost 0 bases and 2 bases respectively, with 14 bases between them. This CDR3 has 15 amino acids. The CDR3 nucleotides are TGTGCCTGGAGTGTCCCTGAGGGTCGAGCCTACGAGCAGTACTTC. Its protein is CAWSVPEGRAYEQYF.

This clonotype was found many times. This chain links TRBV5-1 with TRBJ2-1; 12 positions agree with TRBD2. V shed 9 bases and J 6 bases; nucleotides not matched to a gene: 7. This CDR3 spans 14 amino acids. The germline gives CDR1 SGHRS, CDR2 YFSETQ. CDR3 DNA sequence: TGCGCCATTTCTAGCGGGGGGGCAGGCAATGAGCAGTTCTTC. Its translation is CAISSGGAGNEQFF.

A remark on this clonotype: This may be a read error: a much more frequent sequence differs by one nucleotide. This sequence joins TRBV7-9 and TRBJ2-1; D possibly corresponds to TRBD2 (6 bases). This CDR3 has 14 amino acids. Trimming took off 3 bases at V and 6 bases at J, with 12 bases between the two ends. CDR1 is SEHNR, CDR2 FQNEAQ, per germline (reference sequence). Here the CDR3 reads CASSFSPGVNEQFF. CDR3 sequence (DNA): TGTGCCAGCAGCTTCAGCCCGGGGGTCAATGAGCAGTTCTTC.